In this sample, the clone carrying this T cell receptor (beta chain) turned up a few times. Its target is not known. This specimen comes from a study of beta chain features in type 1 diabetes. Study results and caveats: Shortening that was moderate but significant affected the TCRB CDR3s of Type 1 diabetes patients in all four CD4+ subsets.

Germline CDR1 SNHLY, CDR2 FYNNEI. V gave up 10 bases and J gave up 4 bases, with 13 bases separating them. The CDR3 has 12 amino acids. TCRB transcripts that were expressed got sequenced, as all of the isolated RNA had been reverse transcribed. Method: immunoSEQ multiplex PCR; TCRdb's copy keeps in-frame clones and lacks some. The sample yields 100,000 to 150,000 clones, roughly 10% seen once. This clonotype originated in a man younger than 45 with type 1 diabetes. Sequencing used central memory CD4+ T cells from blood. This chain joins TRBV2 and TRBJ1-2; possible D gene TRBD1, 6 bases. The CDR3: CAIQGLGYGYTF. CDR3 DNA sequence: TGTGCCATCCAGGGGCTAGGCTATGGCTACACCTTC.